Listed here are 2 T cell receptor beta chains from one sample, sequenced in a study of T cells in women clearing cervical HPV infection. Measured with immunoSEQ multiplex PCR; TCRdb has only the in-frame clones, and not every one. The clone table shows tens of thousands of clones, with the ten largest holding 11%. Sequenced input: blood buffy coat. The receptors were sampled from a woman between 18 and 70 years old with a cervical HPV16 infection that either progressed to CIN3+ or cleared (not recorded which).

Notes on this clone: The read ends 3 residues early relative to the CDR3; the germline J gene fills the gap. The rearrangement links TRBV5-1 to TRBJ2-2; D gene ambiguous. CDR3 length: 15 amino acids. Germline V gives CDR1 SGHRS, CDR2 YFSETQ. The CDR3 here is CASSRNTATNEKLFF. Partial CDR3 DNA: TGCGCCAGCAGCAGAAACACGGCAACTAATGAAAAG.

Comments on this clone: Read coverage stops 3 residues before the CDR3 terminus; the germline J gene supplies the remainder. The chain uses TRBV7-8 and TRBJ1-1, with TRBD1 as a possible D gene (5 bases). Trimming removed 5 bases at V and 1 base at J, with 11 bases between. The CDR3 totals 14 residues. From germline, CDR1 is SGHVS and CDR2 FQNEAQ. CDR3 residues: CASSRRQKNTEAFF. The part of the CDR3 DNA that was read is TGTGCCAGCAGCCGACGACAGAAGAACACTGAA.